A single sample is the source of the 27 T cell receptor beta chains below, sequenced in a study of shared clonotypes between healthy human individuals. Assay: immunoSEQ multiplex PCR; the TCRdb copy retains only in-frame clones and omits some. The sample holds about 530,000 clones, approximately 95% seen once. Material: naive CD4+ T cells sorted from blood. Noted subset: CD45RA+ positively selected. These TCRs come from a young woman in good health.

V usage is TRBV30 and J usage is TRBJ1-2, with D maybe TRBD1 (5 bases). Germline V gene sequence: CDR1 GTSNPN, CDR2 SVGIG (reference sequence). Between the trimmed V and J ends, which lost 4 bases and 3 bases, there was a span of 9 bases. This CDR3 is 12 amino acids long. DNA for the CDR3: TGTGCCTGGAATCCGGGACACTATGGCTACACCTTC. Translation gives CAWNPGHYGYTF.

For this clone: The same CDR3 is also encoded by other DNA sequences in this sample. J is TRBJ1-5 and V is TRBV6-1, with D uncertain. Trimming left V 5 bases short and J 2 bases short, with 10 bases between. The CDR3 totals 14 residues. Germline loops: CDR1 MNHNS, CDR2 SASEGT. The CDR3 sequence: CASSPHGGNQPQHF. The CDR3 nucleotides are TGTGCCAGCAGTCCCCACGGTGGCAATCAGCCCCAGCATTTT.

V and J are TRBV19 and TRBJ2-6, with D possibly matching TRBD2 (5 bases). Trimming removed 0 bases from V and 3 bases from J, with 9 bases in between. The CDR3 runs 16 residues. The germline gives CDR1 LNHDA, CDR2 SQIVND (reference sequence). Here the CDR3 DNA reads TGTGCCAGTAGTATAGAAGCGGCGGATGGGGCCAACGTCCTGACTTTC. Its translation is CASSIEAADGANVLTF. The complete variable domain, with remaining parts taken from reference TRBV19 and TRBJ2-6, reads DGGITQSPKYLFRKEGQNVTLSCEQNLNHDAMYWYRQDPGQGLRLIYYSQIVNDFQKGDIAEGYSVSREKKESFPLTVTSAQKNPTAFYLCASSIEAADGANVLTFGAGSRLTVL.

The chain is built from TRBV7-2 and TRBJ1-4, with a possible D match to TRBD1 (5 bases). In germline, CDR1 is SGHTA, CDR2 FQGNSA. The ends were cut back, 3 bases at V and 4 bases at J, with 12 bases in the middle. The CDR3 loop spans 15 amino acids. The chain's CDR3 is CASSFRVGGNEKLFF. CDR3 coding DNA: TGTGCCAGCAGCTTCAGGGTTGGCGGTAATGAAAAACTGTTTTTT.

About this clone itself: Compared with germline, one end of the junction differs, possibly owing to a read error. The chain recombines TRBV18 with TRBJ2-2; a weak D match, TRBD1 (5 bases). Germline loops: CDR1 KGHSH, CDR2 LQKENI. The length of the CDR3 is 14 residues. CDR3 sequence reads: CASSPQENTGELFF. The CDR3 nucleotides are TGTGCCAGCTCTCCACAGGAGAACACCGGGGAGCTGTTTTTT.

The V and J genes are TRBV6-1 and TRBJ2-7, with unresolved D. V lost 4 bases and J lost 7, with 11 bases in between. The CDR3 extends over 12 amino acids. CDR1 and CDR2 from the germline V gene are MNHNS and SASEGT. Here the CDR3 reads CASSVGFSEQYF. DNA for the CDR3: TGTGCCAGCAGTGTCGGCTTCTCAGAGCAGTACTTC.

V usage is TRBV18 and J usage is TRBJ2-7; 8 bases map to TRBD1. From germline, CDR1 is KGHSH and CDR2 LQKENI. V was pared by 3 bases and J by 2 bases, with 6 bases of the junction left unmatched. The CDR3 loop spans 15 amino acids. The CDR3 DNA sequence: TGTGCCAGCTCACCGGCGGGACAGGTGCCCTACGAGCAGTACTTC. Its protein is CASSPAGQVPYEQYF. Full variable domain (rest looked up from reference TRBV18 and TRBJ2-7): NAGVMQNPRHLVRRRGQEARLRCSPMKGHSHVYWYRQLPEEGLKFMVYLQKENIIDESGMPKERFSAEFPKEGPSILRIQQVVRGDSAAYFCASSPAGQVPYEQYFGPGTRLTVT.

J is TRBJ1-5 and V is TRBV15, with D uncertain. Germline V gives CDR1 LNHNV, CDR2 YYDKDF (reference sequence). V was pared by 1 base and J by 0 bases, with 10 bases between. This CDR3 region has 16 residues. CDR3 coding DNA: TGTGCCACCAGCAGAGTGGGAGGGCCTAGCAATCAGCCCCAGCATTTT. It yields the protein CATSRVGGPSNQPQHF. The full variable domain, rest sourced from reference TRBV15 and TRBJ1-5, is DAMVIQNPRYQVTQFGKPVTLSCSQTLNHNVMYWYQQKSSQAPKLLFHYYDKDFNNEADTPDNFQSRRPNTSFCFLDIRSPGLGDTAMYLCATSRVGGPSNQPQHFGDGTRLSIL.

The chain employs TRBV6-1 and TRBJ1-1; D perhaps matches TRBD1 (5 bases). Between the trimmed V and J ends, which lost 8 bases and 5 bases, there was a span of 15 bases. The CDR3 has 13 amino acids. Germline loops: CDR1 MNHNS, CDR2 SASEGT. In DNA, the CDR3 is TGTGCCAGCTACCGTGATAGGGGTACTGAAGCTTTCTTT. Protein product: CASYRDRGTEAFF.

The chain is built from TRBV30 and TRBJ2-7; D may be TRBD1 (6 bases). The V and J ends lost 0 bases and 1 base respectively, with 16 bases between them. The CDR3 runs to 16 residues. The germline CDR1 and CDR2 sequences are GTSNPN and SVGIG (reference sequence). DNA for the CDR3: TGTGCCTGGAGTGTGTCAGGGGTGGGTAATTCCTACGAGCAGTACTTC. It specifies CAWSVSGVGNSYEQYF.

This clone was counted once. The chain carries TRBV28 and TRBJ1-2, with unresolved D. Trimming took off 7 bases at V and 4 bases at J, with 19 bases between the two ends. This CDR3 has 15 amino acids. Germline CDR1 is MDHEN and CDR2 is SYDVKM. The CDR3 is CASTALGSGVYGYTF. In nucleotides, the CDR3 is TGTGCCAGCACCGCCCTTGGGTCAGGAGTCTATGGCTACACCTTC.

The chain joins TRBV11-3 to TRBJ2-3, with D tentatively TRBD1 or TRBD2 (6 bases each). Germline CDR1 and CDR2: SGHNT and YENEEA. The CDR3 covers 15 residues. Trimming took off 5 bases at V and 3 bases at J, with 15 bases between the two ends. The CDR3 DNA is TGTGCCAGCAGCCTTGGAAGGGGGGAAACAGATACGCAGTATTTT. Translation: CASSLGRGETDTQYF. The entire variable domain, with the rest obtained from reference TRBV11-3 and TRBJ2-3, is as follows: EAGVVQSPRYKIIEKKQPVAFWCNPISGHNTLYWYLQNLGQGPELLIRYENEEAVDDSQLPKDRFSAERLKGVDSTLKIQPAELGDSAVYLCASSLGRGETDTQYFGPGTRLTVL.

CDR3 nucleotide sequence: TGTGCCAGCAGTGAAGTCAGATTAGATCAGCCCCAGCATTTT. It yields the protein CASSEVRLDQPQHF. This chain uses TRBV6-1 with TRBJ1-5, with D hard to call. Germline V gene lookup returns CDR1 MNHNS and CDR2 SASEGT. The CDR3 runs to 14 residues. The V end was cut by 1 base, the J end by 5 bases, with 9 bases between.

The chain recombines TRBV18 with TRBJ2-7; 9 bases match TRBD2. Germline CDR1 reads KGHSH; CDR2 reads LQKENI. Germline trimming cut 2 bases from V and 5 bases from J; bases unmatched to any gene: 13. CDR3 length: 17 residues. CDR3 nucleotides: TGTGCCAGCTCACCAGATGGTCTAGCGGGGCCTAAGGACGAGCAGTACTTC. Protein product: CASSPDGLAGPKDEQYF.

A note on this clone: Relative to the germline gene, one junction end is altered; a read error may explain this. The CDR3 DNA reads as TGCGCCAGCAGCGAGTACTCAGCGCCCACCTACGAGCAGTACTTC. This translates into CASSEYSAPTYEQYF. The chain is built from TRBV10-2 and TRBJ2-7; D is unclear. CDR1 is WSHSY, CDR2 SAAADI, per germline. The CDR3 loop spans 15 amino acids.

The V call is TRBV28, the J call TRBJ2-1, with 7 bases identical to TRBD1. Looked up from germline, CDR1 is MDHEN and CDR2 is SYDVKM. This CDR3 has 16 residues. Trimming cost V 4 bases and J 4 bases; bases outside gene matches: 10. The CDR3 nucleotides are TGTGCCAGCAGTTCCCCACAGGGGCCTCCTTACAATGAGCAGTTCTTC. It specifies CASSSPQGPPYNEQFF. The full variable domain, with the rest looked up from reference TRBV28 and TRBJ2-1, is DVKVTQSSRYLVKRTGEKVFLECVQDMDHENMFWYRQDPGLGLRLIYFSYDVKMKEKGDIPEGYSVSREKKERFSLILESASTNQTSMYLCASSSPQGPPYNEQFFGPGTRLTVL.

The chain joins TRBV11-2 to TRBJ2-2, with 13 bases matching TRBD2. Germline V gene lookup returns CDR1 SGHAT and CDR2 FQNNGV. V shed 4 bases, J shed 3 bases, and the junction held 2 bases outside the gene matches. CDR3 length: 16 amino acids. In DNA form, the CDR3 reads TGTGCCAGCAGCTCGGGACTAGCGGGATACACCGGGGAGCTGTTTTTT. Translation: CASSSGLAGYTGELFF.

The chain couples TRBV7-2 to TRBJ2-7; D not certain. CDR1 is SGHTA and CDR2 is FQGNSA in the germline V gene. This CDR3 has 14 amino acids. Trimming took off 5 bases at V and 4 bases at J, with 15 bases between the two ends. As DNA, the CDR3 is TGTGCCAGCAGCGCCCCGTATAAGGTTTACGAGCAGTACTTC. It encodes CASSAPYKVYEQYF.

The chain joins TRBV29-1 to TRBJ2-7; TRBD2 might be the D (6 bases). The V and J ends lost 2 bases and 2 bases respectively, with 13 bases between them. CDR3 length: 14 amino acids. The germline V gene encodes CDR1 SQVTM and CDR2 ANQGSEA. The CDR3 sequence is CSVESRAGTYEQYF. The CDR3 DNA sequence: TGCAGCGTTGAAAGCCGAGCGGGTACCTACGAGCAGTACTTC.

Remarks on this clone: The junction and the germline gene differ at one end; a read error may be behind it. V gene TRBV4-1 combines with J gene TRBJ2-4; 7 bases align to TRBD2. Germline loops: CDR1 MGHRA, CDR2 YSYEKL. The CDR3 sequence is 17 residues long. The CDR3 sequence is CASSQAWEGTRKNIQHF. The DNA of the CDR3 is TGCGCCAGCAGCCAAGCCTGGGAGGGAACGAGGAAAAACATTCAGCACTTC.

J is TRBJ1-1 and V is TRBV18, with D tentatively TRBD1 (6 bases). Trimming pared 0 bases from V and 1 base from J, leaving 6 bases between. The germline V gene encodes CDR1 KGHSH and CDR2 LQKENI. The CDR3 covers 14 residues. This CDR3 is CASSPPGANTEAFF. In DNA, the CDR3 is TGTGCCAGCTCACCACCGGGGGCGAACACTGAAGCTTTCTTT.

In its sample, this clone was seen once. The chain is built from TRBV15 and TRBJ2-6; D is unclear. This CDR3 contains 13 residues. V dropped 1 base and J dropped 4 bases, with 2 bases sitting between them. Germline CDR1 is LNHNV and CDR2 is YYDKDF (reference sequence). In DNA form, the CDR3 reads TGTGCCACCAGCAGAGCCGGGGCCAACGTCCTGACTTTC. Translation: CATSRAGANVLTF.

The chain links TRBV5-1 to TRBJ2-2; the D is unclear. This CDR3 is built from 13 residues. Deletions cut 5 bases from V and 2 bases from J, with 7 bases between. From germline, CDR1 is SGHRS and CDR2 YFSETQ. This CDR3 reads CASSLTNTGELFF. CDR3 coding DNA: TGCGCCAGCAGTCTTACAAACACCGGGGAGCTGTTTTTT.

The table lists this clone with a count of one. This rearrangement joins TRBV10-3 to TRBJ2-1; 13 nucleotides line up with TRBD2. V shed 10 bases and J 6 bases; nucleotides not matched to a gene: 9. Germline assignment: CDR1 ENHRY and CDR2 SYGVKD. CDR3 length equals 15 residues. The CDR3 is CATGTSGKGGNEQFF. The CDR3 DNA reads TGTGCCACCGGGACTAGCGGGAAAGGGGGCAATGAGCAGTTCTTC.

The rearrangement joins TRBV4-2 to TRBJ2-1, with 9 bases fitting TRBD2. After removal of 1 base from V and 2 bases from J, the junction contained 9 bases not matched to a gene. The CDR3 contains 18 residues. Germline lookup yields CDR1 LGHNA and CDR2 YNFKEQ. The CDR3 is CASSQVWAGGPPYNEQFF. The CDR3 bases are TGTGCCAGCAGCCAAGTGTGGGCGGGAGGGCCGCCCTACAATGAGCAGTTCTTC.

As concerns this clone: Other DNA sequences of this sample code for an identical CDR3. The chain uses TRBV18 and TRBJ2-5; possibly TRBD1 for D (5 bases). The V gene's germline CDR1 is KGHSH and CDR2 LQKENI. V lost 5 bases and J 4 bases, leaving 14 bases between the germline ends. The CDR3 loop spans 14 amino acids. CDR3 in DNA: TGTGCCAGCTCAGAATCAGTGGGGCGAGAGACCCAGTACTTC. This sequence encodes CASSESVGRETQYF.

This chain links TRBV18 with TRBJ1-1; 8 nucleotides align to TRBD1. Germline V gene data show CDR1 as KGHSH and CDR2 as LQKENI. V dropped 6 bases and J dropped 1; count of bases not matched to a gene: 7. The length of the CDR3 is 15 residues. In nucleotides, the CDR3 is TGTGCCAGCTCGCCTCGACAGGGGAAGAACACTGAAGCTTTCTTT. This sequence encodes CASSPRQGKNTEAFF.